Below, 11 T cell receptor beta chains from the same sample are listed, as sequenced in a study of blood T cells in healthy people across ages. The authors ran a second PCR of about 7 to 12 cycles using a sample-barcoded 5' primer and a J-beta primer mix. TCRdb ran MiXCR on the 5' RACE reads and lists one entry per CDR3 protein. The data contain 1.8 million or so distinct CDR3 sequences, roughly two fifths of them singletons. The sample comprised blood. These receptors were collected from a human donor in good health.

The CDR3 nucleotides read TGTGCCAGCAGGACGATATTCGACTCAGCTCAGGAGCAGTTCTTC. Protein sequence: CASRTIFDSAQEQFF. The chain joins TRBV6-2 or TRBV6-3 to TRBJ2-1; D is uncertain. The CDR3 loop spans 15 amino acids. The germline V gene has CDR1 MNHEY and CDR2 SVGEGT. V was shortened by 6 bases and J by 10 bases, with 22 bases between the two germline ends.

This clonotype has just a few counts. The chain joins TRBV6-5 to TRBJ2-4; 9 positions match TRBD1. Judging by the DNA end, TRBJ2-7 fits better; the J call may be wrong. Germline V lookup: CDR1 MNHEY, CDR2 SVGAGI. The length of the CDR3 is 14 residues. The CDR3 DNA reads as TGTGCCAGCAGTCTTGGACAGGGGAGGAACGAGCAGTACTTC. Translated, it gives CASSLGQGRNEQYF.

This clonotype was seen only a few times. This chain uses TRBV12-3 or TRBV12-4 with TRBJ2-7; D uncertain. V lost 4 bases and J lost 6, with 16 bases in between. The CDR3 contains 14 residues. The CDR3 DNA sequence: TGTGCCAGCAGTTATGGGGTTTCGCGGTTCGAGCAGTACTTC. Its protein product is CASSYGVSRFEQYF.

This chain uses TRBV9 with TRBJ2-1; D gene unclear. The germline V gene has CDR1 SGDLS and CDR2 YYNGEE. This CDR3 is 14 amino acids long. V was cut by 3 bases and J by 0 bases, with 7 bases left in between. The DNA for the CDR3 is TGTGCCAGCAGCGCGCCGAGCTCCTACAATGAGCAGTTCTTC. Amino acids: CASSAPSSYNEQFF.

This clonotype was counted many times. The J gene is TRBJ2-7, the V gene TRBV7-2, with D maybe TRBD1 (6 bases). Germline CDR1 is SGHTA and CDR2 is FQGNSA. V lost 0 bases and J lost 3, with 9 bases in between. The CDR3 extends over 14 amino acids. The CDR3 here is CASSLAYRDYEQYF. CDR3 coding DNA: TGTGCCAGCAGCTTAGCTTACAGGGACTACGAGCAGTACTTC.

The chain uses TRBV3-1 and TRBJ2-4; the D gene is possibly TRBD1 (5 bases). Gene TRBJ2-7 matches the end of the DNA better, so the J call may be wrong. Germline V gene sequence: CDR1 LGHDT, CDR2 YNNKEL (reference sequence). The CDR3 has 14 amino acids. CDR3 nucleotides: TGTGCCAGCAGCCCCTCAGGGAATCCGTACGAGCAGTACTTC. Translating gives CASSPSGNPYEQYF.

V is TRBV4-1 and J is TRBJ2-1; D uncertain. Per germline, CDR1 MGHRA and CDR2 YSYEKL. The CDR3 spans 15 residues. Trimming removed 3 bases at V and 0 bases at J, with 9 bases between. CDR3 sequence (DNA): TGCGCCAGCAGCCACTATAAAAGCTCCTACAATGAGCAGTTCTTC. Amino acids: CASSHYKSSYNEQFF.

The V and J genes are TRBV4-1 and TRBJ2-1; D remains ambiguous. V lost 3 bases to trimming and J lost 0 bases, with 15 bases between them. CDR3 size: 17 residues. Germline loops: CDR1 MGHRA, CDR2 YSYEKL. DNA of the CDR3: TGCGCCAGCAGCCATGTTTTGGAGACCAGCTCCTACAATGAGCAGTTCTTC. Encoded protein: CASSHVLETSSYNEQFF.

This clonotype was counted ten times or more. V is TRBV4-1 and J is TRBJ2-1; 15 bases line up with TRBD2. CDR3 length: 17 residues. V lost 4 bases to trimming and J lost 4 bases; unmatched junction nucleotides: 5. CDR1 MGHRA and CDR2 YSYEKL come from the germline V gene. DNA of the CDR3: TGCGCCAGCAGCCGAGGGACTAGCGGGGGGCCTTACAATGAGCAGTTCTTC. It specifies CASSRGTSGGPYNEQFF.

A few counts support this clonotype. The V call is TRBV24-1, the J call TRBJ2-7, with D perhaps matching TRBD2 (7 bases). CDR1 is KGHDR and CDR2 is SFDVKD in the germline V gene. Trimming pared 5 bases from V and 0 bases from J, leaving 10 bases between. The CDR3 length is 14 residues. CDR3 residues: CATSARGASYEQYF. In nucleotides, the CDR3 is TGTGCCACCAGTGCCCGGGGGGCCTCCTACGAGCAGTACTTC.

This rearrangement joins TRBV11-2 to TRBJ2-5; tentative D call: TRBD1 (6 bases). Trimming took 4 bases from V and 5 from J, leaving 17 bases between them. Germline assignment: CDR1 SGHAT and CDR2 FQNNGV. The CDR3 runs 15 residues. DNA for the CDR3: TGTGCCAGCAGCTCCTCCGGCAGGGGTTGGGAGACCCAGTACTTC. This gives the protein CASSSSGRGWETQYF.